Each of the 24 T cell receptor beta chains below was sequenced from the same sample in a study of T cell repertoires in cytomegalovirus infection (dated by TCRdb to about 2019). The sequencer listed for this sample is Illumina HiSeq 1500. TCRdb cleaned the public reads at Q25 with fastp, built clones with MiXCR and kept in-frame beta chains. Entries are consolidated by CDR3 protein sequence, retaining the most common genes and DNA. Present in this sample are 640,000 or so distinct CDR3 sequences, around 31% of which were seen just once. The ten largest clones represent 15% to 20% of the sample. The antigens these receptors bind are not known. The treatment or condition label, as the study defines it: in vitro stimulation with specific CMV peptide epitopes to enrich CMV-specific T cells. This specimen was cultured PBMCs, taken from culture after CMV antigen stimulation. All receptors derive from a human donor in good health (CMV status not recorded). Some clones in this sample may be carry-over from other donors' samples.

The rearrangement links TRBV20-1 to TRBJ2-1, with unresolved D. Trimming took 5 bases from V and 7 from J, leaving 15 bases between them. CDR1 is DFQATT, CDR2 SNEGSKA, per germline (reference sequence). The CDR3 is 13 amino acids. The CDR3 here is CSALGQIGNEQFF. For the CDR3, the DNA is TGCAGTGCTTTGGGTCAAATCGGGAATGAGCAGTTCTTC.

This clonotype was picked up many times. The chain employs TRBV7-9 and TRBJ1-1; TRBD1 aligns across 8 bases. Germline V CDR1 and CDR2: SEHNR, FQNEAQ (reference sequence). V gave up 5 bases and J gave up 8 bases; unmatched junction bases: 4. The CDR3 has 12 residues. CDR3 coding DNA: TGTGCCAGCAGCCGGGGGGACAGGGAAGCTTTCTTT. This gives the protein CASSRGDREAFF.

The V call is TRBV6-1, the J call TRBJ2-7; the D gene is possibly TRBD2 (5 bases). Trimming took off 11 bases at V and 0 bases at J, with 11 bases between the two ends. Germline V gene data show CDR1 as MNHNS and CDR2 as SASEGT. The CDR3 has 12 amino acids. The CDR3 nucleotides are TGTGCCGTAACTAGAAGCTCCTACGAGCAGTACTTC. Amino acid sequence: CAVTRSSYEQYF.

The CDR3 loop is CASSGPGGQTVYEQYF. Written as DNA, the CDR3 is TGTGCCAGCAGTGGACCGGGAGGACAAACCGTGTACGAGCAGTACTTC. The rearrangement links TRBV2 to TRBJ2-7; 7 nucleotides match TRBD2. Trimming at V came to 4 bases and at J to 4 bases, leaving 13 bases not matched to a gene. The CDR3 has 16 residues. Germline V gene sequence: CDR1 SNHLY, CDR2 FYNNEI.

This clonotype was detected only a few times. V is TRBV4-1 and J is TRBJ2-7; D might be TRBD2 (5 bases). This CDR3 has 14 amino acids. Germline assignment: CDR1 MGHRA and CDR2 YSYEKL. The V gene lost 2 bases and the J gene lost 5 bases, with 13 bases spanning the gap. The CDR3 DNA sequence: TGCGCCAGCAGCCAAACGCCGCTAGCCCACGAGCAGTACTTC. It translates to CASSQTPLAHEQYF.

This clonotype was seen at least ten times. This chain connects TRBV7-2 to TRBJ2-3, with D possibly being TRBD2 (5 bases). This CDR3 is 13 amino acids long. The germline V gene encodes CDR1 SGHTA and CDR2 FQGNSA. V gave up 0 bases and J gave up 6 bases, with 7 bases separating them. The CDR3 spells CASSLASADTQYF. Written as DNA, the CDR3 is TGTGCCAGCAGCTTAGCTAGCGCGGATACGCAGTATTTT.

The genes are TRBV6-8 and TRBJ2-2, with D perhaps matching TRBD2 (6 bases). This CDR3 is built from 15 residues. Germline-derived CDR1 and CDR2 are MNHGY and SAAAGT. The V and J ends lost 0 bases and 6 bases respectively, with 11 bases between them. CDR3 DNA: TGTGCCAGCAGTTACTCTCCTAGCGAGCCCGGGGAGCTGTTTTTT. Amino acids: CASSYSPSEPGELFF.

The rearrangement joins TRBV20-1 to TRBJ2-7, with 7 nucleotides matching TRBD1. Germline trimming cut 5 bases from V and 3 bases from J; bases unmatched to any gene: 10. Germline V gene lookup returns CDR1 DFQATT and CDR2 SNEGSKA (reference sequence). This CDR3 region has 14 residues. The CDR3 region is CSAPDRTTDYEQYF. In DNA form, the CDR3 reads TGCAGTGCTCCGGACAGGACAACTGACTACGAGCAGTACTTC.

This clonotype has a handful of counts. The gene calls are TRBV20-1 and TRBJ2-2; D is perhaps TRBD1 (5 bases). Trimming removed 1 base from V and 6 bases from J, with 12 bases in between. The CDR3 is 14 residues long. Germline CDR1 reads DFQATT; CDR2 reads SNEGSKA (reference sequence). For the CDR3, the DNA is TGCAGTGCTAGAGTCCCAGGGCCGGCCGGGGAGCTGTTTTTT. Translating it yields CSARVPGPAGELFF.

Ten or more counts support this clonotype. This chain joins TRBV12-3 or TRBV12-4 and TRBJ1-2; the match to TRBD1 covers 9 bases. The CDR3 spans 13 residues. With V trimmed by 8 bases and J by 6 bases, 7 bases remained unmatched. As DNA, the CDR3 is TGTGCCAGCCGAAAAACAGGGGGCGATGGCTACACCTTC. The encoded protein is CASRKTGGDGYTF.

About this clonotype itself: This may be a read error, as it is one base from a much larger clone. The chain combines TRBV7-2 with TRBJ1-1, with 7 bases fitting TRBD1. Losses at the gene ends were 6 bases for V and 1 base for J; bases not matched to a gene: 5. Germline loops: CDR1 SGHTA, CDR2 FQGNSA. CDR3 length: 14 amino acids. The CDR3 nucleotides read TGTGCCAGCAGTCGAAACAGGGGGAACACTGAAGCTTTCTTT. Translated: CASSRNRGNTEAFF.

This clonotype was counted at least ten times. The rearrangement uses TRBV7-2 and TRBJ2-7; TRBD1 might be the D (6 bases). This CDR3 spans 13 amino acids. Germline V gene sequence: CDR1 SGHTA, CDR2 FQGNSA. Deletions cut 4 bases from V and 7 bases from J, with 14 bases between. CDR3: CASSSQGPGEQYF. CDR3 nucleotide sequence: TGTGCCAGCAGCTCACAGGGCCCGGGGGAGCAGTACTTC.

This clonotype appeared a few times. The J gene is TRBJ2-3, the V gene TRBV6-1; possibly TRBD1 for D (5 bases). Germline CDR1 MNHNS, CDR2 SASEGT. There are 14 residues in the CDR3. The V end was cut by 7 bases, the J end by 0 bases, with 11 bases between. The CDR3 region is CASIRQISTDTQYF. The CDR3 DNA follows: TGTGCCAGCATACGACAGATAAGCACAGATACGCAGTATTTT.

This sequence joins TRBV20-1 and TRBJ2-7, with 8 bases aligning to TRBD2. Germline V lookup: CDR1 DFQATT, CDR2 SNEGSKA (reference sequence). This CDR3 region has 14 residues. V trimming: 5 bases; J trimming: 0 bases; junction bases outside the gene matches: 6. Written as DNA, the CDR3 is TGCAGTGCTCGTGCTGGGACTAGCTCCTACGAGCAGTACTTC. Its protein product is CSARAGTSSYEQYF.

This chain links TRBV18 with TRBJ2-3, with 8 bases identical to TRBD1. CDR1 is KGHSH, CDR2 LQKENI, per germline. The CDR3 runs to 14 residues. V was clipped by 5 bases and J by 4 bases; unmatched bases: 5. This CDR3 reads CASSEDRAADTQYF. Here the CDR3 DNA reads TGTGCCAGCTCAGAGGACAGGGCGGCAGATACGCAGTATTTT.

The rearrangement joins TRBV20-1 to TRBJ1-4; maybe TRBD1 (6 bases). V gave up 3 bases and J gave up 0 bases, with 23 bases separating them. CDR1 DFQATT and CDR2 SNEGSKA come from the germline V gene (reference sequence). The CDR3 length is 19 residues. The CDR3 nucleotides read TGCAGTGCTAGTCAGGGGCCGGTCCTTAGGGTCGCAACTAATGAAAAACTGTTTTTT. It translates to CSASQGPVLRVATNEKLFF.

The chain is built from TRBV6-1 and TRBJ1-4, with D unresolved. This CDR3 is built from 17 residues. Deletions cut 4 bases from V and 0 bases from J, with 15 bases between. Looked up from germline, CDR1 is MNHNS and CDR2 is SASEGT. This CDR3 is CASSGRFHRTTNEKLFF. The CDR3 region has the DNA TGTGCCAGCAGTGGCAGATTCCATCGGACAACTAATGAAAAACTGTTTTTT.

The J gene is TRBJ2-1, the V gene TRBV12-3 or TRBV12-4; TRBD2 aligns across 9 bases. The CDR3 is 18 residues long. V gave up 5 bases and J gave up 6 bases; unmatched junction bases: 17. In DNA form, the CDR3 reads TGTGCCAGCAGTCCGGGACTAGCCTTTGGTCGTCGGGGCAATGAGCAGTTCTTC. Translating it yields CASSPGLAFGRRGNEQFF.

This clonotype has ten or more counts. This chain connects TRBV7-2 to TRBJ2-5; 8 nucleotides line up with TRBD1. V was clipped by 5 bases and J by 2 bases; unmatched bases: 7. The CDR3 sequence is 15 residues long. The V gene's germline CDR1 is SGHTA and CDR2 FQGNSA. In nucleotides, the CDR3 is TGTGCCAGCAGCGCCGCAGGGGGCCCTCAAGAGACCCAGTACTTC. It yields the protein CASSAAGGPQETQYF.

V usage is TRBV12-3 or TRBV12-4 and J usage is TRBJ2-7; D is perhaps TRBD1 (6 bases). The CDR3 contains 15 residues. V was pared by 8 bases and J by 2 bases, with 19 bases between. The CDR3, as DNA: TGTGCCAGCTCCCAGACGGGCAGGGGAACCTACGAGCAGTACTTC. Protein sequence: CASSQTGRGTYEQYF.

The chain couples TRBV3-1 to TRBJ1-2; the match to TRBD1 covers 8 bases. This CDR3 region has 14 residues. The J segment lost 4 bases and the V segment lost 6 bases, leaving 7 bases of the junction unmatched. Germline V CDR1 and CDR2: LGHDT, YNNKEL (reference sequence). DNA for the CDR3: TGTGCCAGCAGTCACAGGGGGGACGTCTATGGCTACACCTTC. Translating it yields CASSHRGDVYGYTF.

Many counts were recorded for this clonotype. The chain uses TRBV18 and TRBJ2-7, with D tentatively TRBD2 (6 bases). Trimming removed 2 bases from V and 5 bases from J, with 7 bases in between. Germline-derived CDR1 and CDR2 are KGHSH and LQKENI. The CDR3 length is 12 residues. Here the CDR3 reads CASSPGGNEQYF. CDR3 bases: TGTGCCAGCTCACCAGGGGGGAACGAGCAGTACTTC.

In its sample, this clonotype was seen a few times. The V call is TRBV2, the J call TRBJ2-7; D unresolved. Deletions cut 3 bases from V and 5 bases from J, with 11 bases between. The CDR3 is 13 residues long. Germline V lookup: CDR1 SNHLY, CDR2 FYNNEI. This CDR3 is CASSEHGPHEQYF. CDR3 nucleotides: TGTGCCAGCAGTGAGCATGGACCCCACGAGCAGTACTTC.

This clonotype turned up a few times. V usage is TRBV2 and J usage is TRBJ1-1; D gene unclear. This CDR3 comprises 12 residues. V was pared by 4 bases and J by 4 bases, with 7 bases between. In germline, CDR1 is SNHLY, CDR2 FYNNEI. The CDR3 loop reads CASSGLATEAFF. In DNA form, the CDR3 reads TGTGCCAGCAGTGGTTTAGCCACTGAAGCTTTCTTT.